This note documents a single TCR beta chain sequence. As yet, its antigen is unknown. This sample stems from a study of cytomegalovirus exposure and HLA in healthy donors. Study outcomes and limitations: It was taken for granted in presence/absence analyses that sequencing depth across donors was roughly uniform. Both high specificity and high sensitivity reportedly marked the classifier's diagnosis of cytomegalovirus status. Sequencing had likely introduced a cluster of highly shared sequence variants as an artifact. Whilst most TCR sequences proved rare, a subset of public TCRs occurred across many donors.

The CDR3 is 16 residues long. The germline CDR1 and CDR2 sequences are SGHTA and FQGTGA. J gave up 8 bases and V 6 bases, and 9 bases lay outside the gene matches. With 60 Vbeta and 13 Jbeta primers, the PCR was carried out. This table comes from immunoSEQ multiplex PCR, and its TCRdb copy is limited to in-frame clones, with some not included. Of more than 85,000 clones in the sample, about 81% were seen once. V gene TRBV7-3 combines with J gene TRBJ2-2, with 13 positions matching TRBD2. The sequence derives from a man aged 25 to 40 in good health and CMV-seronegative. Sequencing was performed on PBMCs. This CDR3 is CASSRRTGLAGGELFF. The CDR3 nucleotides are TGTGCCAGCAGTCGACGAACGGGACTAGCGGGAGGGGAGCTGTTTTTT.